A single sample gave rise to the 24 T cell receptor beta chains below, sequenced in a study of neurological immune-mediated disorders. TCRdb processed the 5' RACE reads anew with MiXCR; each CDR3 protein has one entry. This table holds tens of thousands of distinct CDR3 sequences, about 2.5% found once. The sequencing input was PBMCs. These TCRs come from a man in his forties or fifties with multiple sclerosis.

This clonotype was seen repeatedly, ten times or more. This chain connects TRBV6-2 or TRBV6-3 to TRBJ2-6; D is ambiguous. This CDR3 is 14 amino acids long. In germline, CDR1 is MNHEY, CDR2 SVGEGT. The V end lost 2 bases, the J end lost 0 bases, and 2 bases lay between the germline ends. In DNA, the CDR3 is TGTGCCAGCAGTTACAACTCTGGGGCCAACGTCCTGACTTTC. Its translation: CASSYNSGANVLTF.

This clonotype was counted ten times or more. The rearrangement links TRBV6-6 to TRBJ2-7; no definite D call. V was cut by 5 bases and J by 3 bases, with 26 bases left in between. This CDR3 spans 18 amino acids. Germline loops: CDR1 MNHNY, CDR2 SVGAGI (reference sequence). DNA for the CDR3: TGTGCCAGCAGTAACCTCACATCCTTTCGCCAAAAGCGCTACGAGCAGTACTTC. It encodes CASSNLTSFRQKRYEQYF.

This clonotype was observed a handful of times. The chain is built from TRBV4-1 and TRBJ1-5; no clear D gene. From germline, CDR1 is MGHRA and CDR2 YSYEKL. Trimming stripped 0 bases from V and 4 bases from J, with 7 bases between. The CDR3 covers 14 residues. The CDR3 DNA sequence: TGCGCCAGCAGCCAAGATCTGGCAAATCAGCCCCAGCATTTT. Translated: CASSQDLANQPQHF.

In its sample, this clonotype was seen many times. The chain uses TRBV3-1 and TRBJ1-4; unclear D gene. Deletions cut 3 bases from V and 8 bases from J, with 19 bases between. CDR1 is LGHDT, CDR2 YNNKEL, per germline (reference sequence). This CDR3 is 16 amino acids long. The CDR3 reads CASSHPVLNEGEKLFF. Written as DNA, the CDR3 is TGTGCCAGCAGCCATCCAGTTCTGAATGAAGGAGAAAAACTGTTTTTT.

This clonotype was seen many times. The chain has TRBV4-1 and TRBJ1-1, with D possibly being TRBD1 (6 bases). CDR3 length: 14 amino acids. The germline V gene encodes CDR1 MGHRA and CDR2 YSYEKL. Trimming left V 0 bases short and J 5 bases short, with 10 bases between. CDR3 sequence: CASSQEEGGTEAFF. The CDR3 DNA is TGCGCCAGCAGCCAAGAGGAGGGGGGGACTGAAGCTTTCTTT.

In this sample, this clonotype turned up many times. The genes are TRBV7-2 and TRBJ1-2; no clear D gene. This CDR3 spans 12 amino acids. V was clipped by 5 bases and J by 3 bases, with 7 bases between them. Per germline, CDR1 SGHTA and CDR2 FQGNSA. CDR3 residues: CASSLLDYGYTF. The CDR3 nucleotides are TGTGCCAGCAGCCTCCTGGACTATGGCTACACCTTC.

The sample holds many counts of this clonotype. The rearrangement uses TRBV5-6 and TRBJ2-1; 10 bases are a match to TRBD1. The CDR3 is 15 amino acids. CDR1 is SGHDT and CDR2 is YYEEEE in the germline V gene. Unmatched junction bases numbered 12, after V lost 1 base and J lost 14 bases. CDR3 bases: TGTGCCAGCAGCTTGCGGGGACAGGGGTCACCGCATGAGTTCTTC. This sequence encodes CASSLRGQGSPHEFF.

This clonotype occurred many times. The chain is built from TRBV5-1 and TRBJ2-3, with no clear D. V was pared by 5 bases and J by 0 bases, with 10 bases between. Germline loops: CDR1 SGHRS, CDR2 YFSETQ. The CDR3 length is 14 residues. This CDR3 reads CASRRVFSTDTQYF. The CDR3 DNA is TGCGCCAGCAGACGAGTTTTTAGCACAGATACGCAGTATTTT.

This clonotype was observed many times. The chain is built from TRBV5-1 and TRBJ2-5, with D perhaps given as TRBD1 or TRBD2 (5 bases each). The CDR3 sequence is 16 residues long. Trimming removed 5 bases from V and 4 bases from J, with 21 bases in between. CDR1 and CDR2 (germline): SGHRS, YFSETQ. The chain's CDR3 is CASSVVRGNSRETQYF. DNA for the CDR3: TGCGCCAGCAGTGTAGTGAGGGGAAACTCAAGAGAGACCCAGTACTTC.

This clonotype was seen repeatedly, ten times or more. The rearrangement links TRBV7-2 to TRBJ1-4, with 7 nucleotides matching TRBD1. The CDR3 contains 14 residues. The germline CDR1 and CDR2 sequences are SGHTA and FQGNSA. After removal of 5 bases from V and 6 bases from J, the junction contained 6 bases not matched to a gene. The CDR3 DNA is TGTGCCAGCAGCCAGACAGGGAGGGATGAAAAACTGTTTTTT. Translated: CASSQTGRDEKLFF.

This clonotype has a count of ten or more. V and J are TRBV5-1 and TRBJ2-1; a weak D match, TRBD1 (6 bases). Germline-derived CDR1 and CDR2 are SGHRS and YFSETQ. Between the trimmed V and J ends, which lost 0 bases and 10 bases, there was a span of 17 bases. The CDR3 extends over 15 amino acids. The CDR3 region has the DNA TGCGCCAGCAGCTTGGCCACAGGGCTGCCGGGCGAGCAGTTCTTC. Amino acids: CASSLATGLPGEQFF.

This clonotype was seen ten or more times. The chain recombines TRBV20-1 with TRBJ2-2; no definite D call. CDR1 is DFQATT, CDR2 SNEGSKA, per germline (reference sequence). V was cut by 0 bases and J by 0 bases, with 11 bases left in between. The CDR3 totals 16 residues. The CDR3 region is CSARDWGTPNTGELFF. DNA of the CDR3: TGCAGTGCTAGAGATTGGGGTACCCCGAACACCGGGGAGCTGTTTTTT.

This clonotype was seen repeatedly, ten times or more. CDR3: CSVTPFSTDTQYF. The CDR3 DNA reads as TGCAGTGTTACACCCTTTAGCACAGATACGCAGTATTTT. This sequence joins TRBV20-1 and TRBJ2-3; D unresolved. This CDR3 is built from 13 residues. Germline V gives CDR1 DFQATT, CDR2 SNEGSKA (reference sequence). The V gene lost 7 bases and the J gene lost 0 bases, with 11 bases spanning the gap.

This clonotype has a count of ten or more. J is TRBJ2-3 and V is TRBV7-2; D could derive from TRBD1 or TRBD2 (6 bases each). V was pared by 6 bases and J by 0 bases, with 16 bases between. This CDR3 is 16 amino acids long. Germline V gives CDR1 SGHTA, CDR2 FQGNSA. CDR3 nucleotides: TGTGCCAGCAGTACGAGACAGGCGGGGAGCACAGATACGCAGTATTTT. This gives the protein CASSTRQAGSTDTQYF. The full variable domain, in which reference TRBV7-2 and TRBJ2-3 provide the parts outside the CDR3, is GAGVSQSPSNKVTEKGKDVELRCDPISGHTALYWYRQSLGQGLEFLIYFQGNSAPDKSGLPSDRFSAERTGGSVSTLTIQRTQQEDSAVYLCASSTRQAGSTDTQYFGPGTRLTVL.

This clonotype was seen at least ten times. The J gene is TRBJ1-5, the V gene TRBV15, with unresolved D. CDR1 LNHNV and CDR2 YYDKDF come from the germline V gene (reference sequence). V lost 5 bases and J lost 2, with 4 bases in between. CDR3 length: 12 amino acids. CDR3 DNA: TGTGCCACCAGCGTCGGCAATCAGCCCCAGCATTTT. The encoded protein is CATSVGNQPQHF.

The sample holds many counts of this clonotype. The gene calls are TRBV9 and TRBJ2-7; D call uncertain. The V end was cut by 0 bases, the J end by 0 bases, with 7 bases between. From germline, CDR1 is SGDLS and CDR2 YYNGEE. The CDR3 has 14 residues. The CDR3 sequence is CASSVVGTSYEQYF. Written as DNA, the CDR3 is TGTGCCAGCAGCGTAGTTGGCACCTCCTACGAGCAGTACTTC.

This clonotype showed up many times. The V call is TRBV4-1, the J call TRBJ2-6, with D perhaps matching TRBD2 (5 bases). Germline V gene sequence: CDR1 MGHRA, CDR2 YSYEKL. CDR3 length: 16 residues. Trimming removed 5 bases at V and 0 bases at J, with 11 bases between. The CDR3 sequence is CASSATGNSGANVLTF. The CDR3 DNA reads TGCGCCAGCAGCGCCACCGGGAACTCTGGGGCCAACGTCCTGACTTTC.

This clonotype has a count of ten or more. The rearrangement uses TRBV7-8 and TRBJ2-3, with TRBD2 identical over 7 bases. Germline V lookup: CDR1 SGHVS, CDR2 FQNEAQ. With V trimmed by 5 bases and J by 1 base, 6 bases remained unmatched. CDR3 length: 15 residues. This CDR3 reads CASSPFRGGTDTQYF. As DNA, the CDR3 is TGTGCCAGCAGCCCCTTTCGGGGGGGCACAGATACGCAGTATTTT.

This clonotype was seen only a few times. This chain uses TRBV7-6 with TRBJ2-2; D perhaps matches TRBD2 (6 bases). The CDR3 runs to 14 residues. The V gene lost 2 bases and the J gene lost 7 bases, with 11 bases spanning the gap. CDR1 is SGHVS, CDR2 FNYEAQ, per germline. CDR3 residues: CASSLRGIGGELFF. The CDR3 DNA reads as TGTGCCAGCAGCTTACGGGGGATAGGCGGGGAGCTGTTTTTT.

This clonotype was seen many times. V gene TRBV10-3 combines with J gene TRBJ1-1; D is perhaps TRBD1 (6 bases). Germline assignment: CDR1 ENHRY and CDR2 SYGVKD. The CDR3 length is 14 residues. V lost 4 bases, J lost 0 bases, and 9 bases lay in between. This chain's CDR3 is CAISVRTVNTEAFF. The CDR3 nucleotides read TGTGCCATCAGTGTTAGGACAGTGAACACTGAAGCTTTCTTT.

Many counts were recorded for this clonotype. This rearrangement joins TRBV7-2 to TRBJ1-6, with 11 positions matching TRBD1. The germline V gene has CDR1 SGHTA and CDR2 FQGNSA. The CDR3 is 17 amino acids. Trimming removed 2 bases from V and 7 bases from J; junction bases left unmatched: 7. DNA of the CDR3: TGTGCCAGCAGCTTACAGGGACAGGGGGGATCGAATTCACCCCTCCACTTT. Translating gives CASSLQGQGGSNSPLHF.

Many counts were recorded for this clonotype. The chain has TRBV6-6 and TRBJ1-4, with D hard to call. Trimming stripped 1 base from V and 6 bases from J, with 9 bases between. Germline assignment: CDR1 MNHNY and CDR2 SVGAGI (reference sequence). The CDR3 extends over 14 amino acids. The CDR3, as DNA: TGTGCCAGCAGTTACTTCAGTGGGGATGAAAAACTGTTTTTT. As protein: CASSYFSGDEKLFF.

This clonotype showed up many times. The V gene is TRBV7-8, the J gene TRBJ2-7, with D perhaps assigned TRBD1 or TRBD2 (6 bases each). Germline values: CDR1 SGHVS, CDR2 FQNEAQ. Trimming took 2 bases from V and 0 from J, leaving 11 bases between them. The CDR3 covers 15 residues. CDR3 loop: CASSLIGGVSYEQYF. In DNA form, the CDR3 reads TGTGCCAGCAGCTTAATCGGGGGCGTCTCCTACGAGCAGTACTTC.

In its sample, this clonotype was seen many times. The V call is TRBV5-1, the J call TRBJ2-1, with D hard to call. Trimming took off 6 bases at V and 8 bases at J, with 12 bases between the two ends. Germline V lookup: CDR1 SGHRS, CDR2 YFSETQ. The CDR3 is 12 amino acids. DNA for the CDR3: TGCGCCAGCAAGGACCATTCCGATGAGCAGTTCTTC. Amino acid sequence: CASKDHSDEQFF.